This TCR beta chain was recovered during a study of T cell responses to AZD1222 COVID-19 vaccine (dated by TCRdb to the early 2020s). Regarding the research as a whole: A total of more than 230 trial participants underwent TCR sequencing, of whom under 220 had received two doses of AZD1222 and some 25 had received two doses of the MenACWY control vaccine. Trial participants were enrolled into age subgroups of 18-55, 56-69 and 70-plus years, which contained about 160, 30 and 59 TCR-sequenced participants, respectively. Overall study outcomes, separate from this receptor: The vaccine-associated CD4 TCRs covered the entire spike protein, and the dominant responses fell in regions 160-218 and 743-854. Only six or seven AZD1222 recipients were SARS-CoV-2 seropositive at baseline, limiting conclusions about previously exposed vaccinees. Participants were mostly white British, with more females than males. The authors suggested clonal diversity may have been underestimated. Because no day 14 peak-response samples were available, the repertoires could be characterized only after the peak T cell response. In the small 56-69-year group, the increase in depth fell short of significance, most likely because of low power. A significant rise in spike-specific TCR breadth and depth was observed after two AZD1222 doses relative to day 0 and relative to MenACWY recipients. Reportedly, almost half of the unique spike-specific TCRs recognized epitopes lying outside the regions that are mutated in the B.1.351 and B.1.1.7 variants.

Regarding this clone: Its specific antigen is unknown. Qualities for individual bases were not recorded, and no much larger clone is one base off.

This specimen's time point label, per the study, means: about 28 days (+/-7) after the second vaccine dose. AZD1222 recipients given second doses at about 4 weeks or at about 12 weeks were pooled, since spike-specific TCR depth and breadth were not found to differ between the two schedules. Vaccinee samples came from UK trials COV001 and COV002, including a single-blind randomized controlled phase 2/3 trial of AZD1222 (ChAdOx1 nCoV-19) in healthy adults. Trial participant PBMC samples were collected at day 0 and day 28 after the second dose for TCRbeta chain sequencing. The CDR3 regions of human TCRbeta chains were subjected to immunosequencing. The source study handled its data this way. Repertoire TCRs were checked for matches against a reference library of SARS-CoV-2-specific TCRs that had been generated using the MIRA antigen-specificity platform. Breadth was defined as the fraction of unique TCRs that were SARS-CoV-2-associated. Depth was defined as the fraction of total T cells that were SARS-CoV-2-associated. Using the MIRA data, every spike-specific TCR was mapped to the spike region that the TCR reacted to and assigned to either a CD4 or a CD8 class. Log10-transformed breadth and depth values were compared by one-way ANOVA with Sidak's multiple comparisons tests. TCRdb stores this immuneACCESS table with in-frame sequences only. Part of the clones is absent; in the studies checked, under half of the shortfall reflects unresolved V genes, and no reason is known for the rest. V and J calls and clone size are given by that table; D and trimming were obtained from the DNA. The sample table shows under 150,000 clones, and 88% are seen once. The ten largest clones represent more than 5.5% of the sample.

V loses 4 bases of germline sequence and J loses 1 base, and the interval between the two ends is 7 bases. There are 12 amino acids in the CDR3, from cysteine to phenylalanine inclusive. The read is trimmed to its CDR3 DNA, 36 bases read in frame from base 1. The germline V gene provides CDR1 SQVTM and CDR2 ANQGSEA. The sample consisted of peripheral blood, taken 28 days after the second AZD1222 dose. This TCR came from an adult who received the AZD1222 COVID-19 vaccine. The sequence joins TRBV29-1 to TRBJ1-1; the D gene cannot be named for sure. The DNA sequence is TGCAGCGTTGGCGCAGGGAACACTGAAGCTTTCTTT. The encoded protein is CSVGAGNTEAFF.